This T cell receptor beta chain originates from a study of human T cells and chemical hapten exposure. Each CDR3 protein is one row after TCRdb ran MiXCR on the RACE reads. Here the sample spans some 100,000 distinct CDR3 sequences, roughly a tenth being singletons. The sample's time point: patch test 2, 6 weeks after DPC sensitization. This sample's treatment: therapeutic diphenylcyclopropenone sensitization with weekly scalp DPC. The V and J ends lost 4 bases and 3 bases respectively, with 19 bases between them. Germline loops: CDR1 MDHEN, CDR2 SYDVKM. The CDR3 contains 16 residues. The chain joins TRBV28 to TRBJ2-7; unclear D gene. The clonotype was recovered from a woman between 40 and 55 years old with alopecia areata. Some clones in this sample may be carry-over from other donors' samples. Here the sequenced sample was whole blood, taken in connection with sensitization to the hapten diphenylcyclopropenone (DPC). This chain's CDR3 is CASSSIGLDGLYEQYF. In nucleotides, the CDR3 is TGTGCCAGCAGTTCTATAGGTTTGGATGGCCTCTACGAGCAGTACTTC.